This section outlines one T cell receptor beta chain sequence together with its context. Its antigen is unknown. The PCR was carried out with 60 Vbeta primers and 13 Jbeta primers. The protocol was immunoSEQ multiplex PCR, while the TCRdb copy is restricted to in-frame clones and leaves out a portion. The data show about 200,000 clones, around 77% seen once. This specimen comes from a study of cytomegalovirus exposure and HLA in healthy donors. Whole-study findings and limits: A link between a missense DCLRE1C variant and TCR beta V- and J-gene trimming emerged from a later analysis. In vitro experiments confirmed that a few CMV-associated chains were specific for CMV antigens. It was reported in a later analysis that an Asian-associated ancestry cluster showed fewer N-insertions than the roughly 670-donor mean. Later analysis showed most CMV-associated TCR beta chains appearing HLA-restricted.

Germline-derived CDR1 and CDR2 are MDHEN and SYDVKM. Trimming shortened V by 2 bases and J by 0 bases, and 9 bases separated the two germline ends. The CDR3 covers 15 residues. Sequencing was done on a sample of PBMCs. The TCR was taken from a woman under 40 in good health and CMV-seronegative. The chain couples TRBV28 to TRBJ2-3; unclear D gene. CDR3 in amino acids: CASSLQRASTDTQYF. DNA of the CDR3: TGTGCCAGCAGTTTACAGCGCGCTAGCACAGATACGCAGTATTTT.